Below, 10 T cell receptor beta chains from the same sample are listed, as sequenced in a study of shared clonotypes between healthy human individuals. Assay: immunoSEQ multiplex PCR; the TCRdb copy retains only in-frame clones and omits some. The sample consists of around 700,000 clones, 72% of them appearing once. The sequenced sample was memory CD4+ T cells sorted from blood. Described subset: CD45RA-negative fraction. The source is a woman in her thirties in good health.

The gene calls are TRBV13 and TRBJ2-7; TRBD2 might be the D (5 bases). CDR3 length: 14 residues. Germline V lookup: CDR1 PRHDT, CDR2 FYEKMQ (reference sequence). The ends were cut back, 7 bases at V and 4 bases at J, with 17 bases in the middle. The CDR3: CASTSKARDYEQYF. The CDR3 DNA sequence: TGTGCCAGCACCTCTAAGGCGAGGGATTACGAGCAGTACTTC.

The CDR3, as DNA: TGTGCCAGCAGCTTAGGGGGACAGGGGATAAGGGAGCAGTTCTTC. Translating gives CASSLGGQGIREQFF. The chain carries TRBV7-9 and TRBJ2-1; 10 bases are a match to TRBD1. With V trimmed by 1 base and J by 10 bases, 7 bases remained unmatched. The germline V gene has CDR1 SEHNR and CDR2 FQNEAQ (reference sequence). The length of the CDR3 is 15 residues.

This chain connects TRBV19 to TRBJ2-5; 7 bases agree with TRBD2. In germline, CDR1 is LNHDA, CDR2 SQIVND (reference sequence). The CDR3 length is 14 residues. Germline trimming cut 6 bases from V and 5 bases from J; bases unmatched to any gene: 9. The CDR3 nucleotides are TGTGCCAGTAGGGCTCAGGGAGGGAAGGAGACCCAGTACTTC. This translates into CASRAQGGKETQYF. Drawing the rest from reference TRBV19 and TRBJ2-5, the complete variable domain is DGGITQSPKYLFRKEGQNVTLSCEQNLNHDAMYWYRQDPGQGLRLIYYSQIVNDFQKGDIAEGYSVSREKKESFPLTVTSAQKNPTAFYLCASRAQGGKETQYFGPGTRLLVL.

The gene calls are TRBV6-5 and TRBJ2-7; D possibly corresponds to TRBD2 (6 bases). V was trimmed by 0 bases and J by 2 bases, leaving 14 bases between them. The CDR3 runs 16 residues. Germline V CDR1 and CDR2: MNHEY, SVGAGI. CDR3 sequence reads: CASSYSQFWGAYEQYF. CDR3 DNA: TGTGCCAGCAGTTACTCCCAGTTCTGGGGGGCCTACGAGCAGTACTTC.

The DNA of the CDR3 is TGTGCCAGTAGACCGGCCCCGGGACTCAAAGCGCATGGCTACACCTTC. As protein: CASRPAPGLKAHGYTF. The chain carries TRBV19 and TRBJ1-2, with a possible D match to TRBD1 (5 bases). Per the germline V gene, CDR1 is LNHDA and CDR2 is SQIVND (reference sequence). V shed 6 bases and J shed 6 bases, with 23 bases lying between them. The CDR3 spans 16 residues.

This clone was detected only a few times. V usage is TRBV15 and J usage is TRBJ1-3; D ambiguous. The CDR3 contains 16 residues. Germline V CDR1 and CDR2: LNHNV, YYDKDF (reference sequence). Trimming removed 0 bases from V and 5 bases from J, with 14 bases in between. CDR3 in DNA: TGTGCCACCAGCAGAGACGGAGACAAAAGGAGAAACACCATATATTTT. Protein: CATSRDGDKRRNTIYF.

The chain recombines TRBV19 with TRBJ2-2; the D gene is possibly TRBD1 (6 bases). Germline values: CDR1 LNHDA, CDR2 SQIVND (reference sequence). V shed 9 bases and J shed 4 bases, with 21 bases lying between them. CDR3 length equals 16 residues. CDR3 sequence reads: CASKGETGLGTGELFF. CDR3 DNA: TGTGCCAGCAAGGGGGAAACAGGGCTGGGCACCGGGGAGCTGTTTTTT.

The chain has TRBV11-3 and TRBJ2-7, with a weak D call TRBD2 (5 bases). The CDR3 extends over 14 amino acids. Germline assignment: CDR1 SGHNT and CDR2 YENEEA. V was clipped by 2 bases and J by 5 bases, with 13 bases between them. Written as DNA, the CDR3 is TGTGCCAGCAGCTTAAGTTCTAGCCCCCACGAGCAGTACTTC. Its protein product is CASSLSSSPHEQYF.

This chain connects TRBV7-3 to TRBJ2-2; D gene unclear. This CDR3 comprises 14 residues. The germline V gene has CDR1 SGHTA and CDR2 FQGTGA. V was clipped by 2 bases and J by 4 bases, with 8 bases between them. The CDR3, as DNA: TGTGCCAGCAGCTTATCGGAAGGCACCGGGGAGCTGTTTTTT. This gives the protein CASSLSEGTGELFF. Variable domain in full (rest from reference TRBV7-3 and TRBJ2-2): GAGVSQTPSNKVTEKGKYVELRCDPISGHTALYWYRQSLGQGPEFLIYFQGTGAADDSGLPNDRFFAVRPEGSVSTLKIQRTERGDSAVYLCASSLSEGTGELFFGEGSRLTVL.

This sequence joins TRBV5-1 and TRBJ1-2; the D gene is possibly TRBD1 (6 bases). CDR1 is SGHRS, CDR2 YFSETQ, per germline. Trimming stripped 4 bases from V and 4 bases from J, with 14 bases between. This CDR3 has 14 residues. In nucleotides, the CDR3 is TGCGCCAGCAGCCCTCCAACAGGGCCCTATGGCTACACCTTC. This translates into CASSPPTGPYGYTF.